The 30 T cell receptor beta chains presented below share a single source sample, sequenced in a study of blood T cell repertoires in COVID-19. The repertoire was sequenced with immunoSEQ multiplex PCR; TCRdb's copy has only in-frame clones and lacks some. The table includes 180,000 or so clones, approximately 81% detected once. Material: peripheral blood. Receptor source: a woman over 75 with acute or convalescent COVID-19.

The chain has TRBV2 and TRBJ2-2; 7 bases fit TRBD1. V was pared by 5 bases and J by 4 bases, with 7 bases of the junction left unmatched. This CDR3 is built from 15 residues. The V gene's germline CDR1 is SNHLY and CDR2 FYNNEI. The CDR3 here is CASSPTGYSTGELFF. The CDR3 DNA is TGTGCCAGCAGTCCGACAGGGTACAGCACCGGGGAGCTGTTTTTT.

A single count supports this clone. The chain couples TRBV30 to TRBJ1-5; no clear D gene. The CDR3 has 13 amino acids. V was cut by 5 bases and J by 4 bases, with 12 bases left in between. CDR1 is GTSNPN, CDR2 SVGIG, per germline (reference sequence). The CDR3 reads CAWSAGMNQPQHF. DNA of the CDR3: TGTGCCTGGTCCGCGGGGATGAATCAGCCCCAGCATTTT.

As for this clone: A read error may produce the germline difference seen at one junction end. The rearrangement uses TRBV29-1 and TRBJ2-5, with D possibly being TRBD1 (5 bases). Germline V gene lookup returns CDR1 SQVTM and CDR2 ANQGSEA. The CDR3 has 12 residues. This chain's CDR3 is CSVEETVETQYF. DNA for the CDR3: TGCAGCGTCGAAGAGACAGTAGAGACCCAGTACTTC.

This CDR3 is CASSLGQGAIDEQYF. DNA for the CDR3: TGCGCCAGCAGCTTGGGACAGGGGGCTATCGACGAGCAGTACTTC. V gene TRBV5-1 combines with J gene TRBJ2-7; 10 bases agree with TRBD1. This CDR3 has 15 residues. From germline, CDR1 is SGHRS and CDR2 YFSETQ. V lost 0 bases to trimming and J lost 5 bases; unmatched junction nucleotides: 5. The variable domain in full, with the rest retrieved from reference TRBV5-1 and TRBJ2-7, is KAGVTQTPRYLIKTRGQQVTLSCSPISGHRSVSWYQQTPGQGLQFLFEYFSETQRNKGNFPGRFSGRQFSNSRSEMNVSTLELGDSALYLCASSLGQGAIDEQYFGPGTRLTVT.

The chain couples TRBV28 to TRBJ2-7; the match to TRBD1 covers 11 bases. Germline values: CDR1 MDHEN, CDR2 SYDVKM. The CDR3 is 16 residues long. J lost 3 bases, V lost 2 bases, and 6 bases had no gene match. DNA for the CDR3: TGTGCCAGCAGTTTAGGGGGGACAGGGGGAAACTACGAGCAGTACTTC. Translating it yields CASSLGGTGGNYEQYF.

In nucleotides, the CDR3 is TGTGCCAGCAGTTATCGGGGTTCTGGAAACACCATATATTTT. Amino acid sequence: CASSYRGSGNTIYF. V gene TRBV27 combines with J gene TRBJ1-3, with D unresolved. This CDR3 is 14 amino acids long. Deletions cut 4 bases from V and 1 base from J, with 8 bases between. Germline V gene lookup returns CDR1 MNHEY and CDR2 SMNVEV (reference sequence).

CDR3 sequence reads: CASSPLTGTALQYGYTF. For the CDR3, the DNA is TGTGCCAGCAGTCCCCTAACAGGGACCGCCCTTCAATATGGCTACACCTTC. This chain joins TRBV27 and TRBJ1-2, with a tentative D call TRBD1 (6 bases). The CDR3 runs to 17 residues. Trimming cost V 5 bases and J 5 bases, with 24 bases left between them. Looked up from germline, CDR1 is MNHEY and CDR2 is SMNVEV (reference sequence).

This sequence joins TRBV4-1 and TRBJ2-7, with a tentative D call TRBD1 (5 bases). The CDR3 length is 16 residues. CDR1 and CDR2 from the germline V gene are MGHRA and YSYEKL. V shed 1 base and J shed 2 bases, with 15 bases lying between them. DNA for the CDR3: TGCGCCAGCAGCCAAGTAGAAGGGGCATTTACCTACGAGCAGTACTTC. This encodes CASSQVEGAFTYEQYF.

This chain connects TRBV29-1 to TRBJ2-7; TRBD1 agrees at 9 bases. Germline V gene sequence: CDR1 SQVTM, CDR2 ANQGSEA. The ends lost 4 bases at V and 1 base at J; junction bases unmatched: 2. The CDR3 contains 13 residues. CDR3 bases: TGCAGCGTTGGGGACAGGGTATCCTACGAGCAGTACTTC. This translates into CSVGDRVSYEQYF.

The chain links TRBV5-1 to TRBJ1-1; D is perhaps TRBD1 (6 bases). This CDR3 is 15 amino acids long. CDR1 is SGHRS, CDR2 YFSETQ, per germline. The V gene lost 0 bases and the J gene lost 4 bases, with 13 bases spanning the gap. The CDR3 coding sequence is TGCGCCAGCAGCTTGGCTGAGGGGGAAGCCACTGAAGCTTTCTTT. Translating gives CASSLAEGEATEAFF.

This chain joins TRBV18 and TRBJ1-1; the D is unclear. Germline values: CDR1 KGHSH, CDR2 LQKENI. The germline V and J ends were trimmed by 0 bases and 0 bases, with 8 bases remaining between them. The CDR3 sequence is 15 residues long. The CDR3 spells CASSPPKNMNTEAFF. The CDR3 DNA reads as TGTGCCAGCTCACCACCTAAAAACATGAACACTGAAGCTTTCTTT.

This sequence joins TRBV7-2 and TRBJ1-1, with 7 bases aligning to TRBD1. The germline V gene encodes CDR1 SGHTA and CDR2 FQGNSA. CDR3 length equals 14 residues. Germline trimming cut 2 bases from V and 5 bases from J; bases unmatched to any gene: 5. The CDR3 region has the DNA TGTGCCAGCAGCTTATTACAGGGGAGGACTGAAGCTTTCTTT. Its protein product is CASSLLQGRTEAFF.

This clone appeared a single time. V and J are TRBV4-3 and TRBJ2-7; 9 bases map to TRBD1. The V gene end was trimmed by 0 bases and the J gene end by 1 base; junction bases not matched to a gene: 13. CDR1 LGHNA and CDR2 YSLEER come from the germline V gene. This CDR3 contains 19 residues. The CDR3 DNA reads as TGCGCCAGCAGCCAAGATCTACAGGGGGCTAATGTTAGGTCCTACGAGCAGTACTTC. Protein: CASSQDLQGANVRSYEQYF.

This chain connects TRBV12-5 to TRBJ2-5; 10 bases fit TRBD1. This CDR3 comprises 15 residues. Germline V gene sequence: CDR1 LGHNT, CDR2 FRNRAP. V dropped 6 bases and J dropped 5; count of bases not matched to a gene: 9. The CDR3 loop reads CASGTGTGVSETQYF. Here the CDR3 DNA reads TGTGCTAGTGGAACAGGGACAGGGGTTTCGGAGACCCAGTACTTC.

The CDR3 protein is CASSPKGLRTDTQYF. The DNA of the CDR3 is TGTGCCAGCAGTCCGAAGGGGCTGCGGACAGATACGCAGTATTTT. The chain links TRBV25-1 to TRBJ2-3, with a tentative D call TRBD1 (5 bases). Germline lookup yields CDR1 MGHDK and CDR2 SYGVNS. The length of the CDR3 is 15 residues. The V end was cut by 5 bases, the J end by 3 bases, with 15 bases between.

DNA for the CDR3: TGTGCCAGCAGTTCAAGGGACATCCGGTACTTC. Its protein is CASSSRDIRYF. The rearrangement uses TRBV28 and TRBJ2-7; tentative D call: TRBD1 (6 bases). Trimming took off 4 bases at V and 12 bases at J, with 13 bases between the two ends. CDR1 is MDHEN, CDR2 SYDVKM, per germline. The CDR3 spans 11 residues. Supplemented by reference TRBV28 and TRBJ2-7, the full variable domain reads DVKVTQSSRYLVKRTGEKVFLECVQDMDHENMFWYRQDPGLGLRLIYFSYDVKMKEKGDIPEGYSVSREKKERFSLILESASTNQTSMYLCASSSRDIRYFGPGTRLTVT.

The V call is TRBV7-3, the J call TRBJ2-3, with a tentative D call TRBD2 (5 bases). The CDR3 has 13 amino acids. V was trimmed by 8 bases and J by 3 bases, leaving 12 bases between them. Germline V CDR1 and CDR2: SGHTA, FQGTGA. Written as DNA, the CDR3 is TGTGCCAGCGGGTGGGAGAGAACAGATACGCAGTATTTT. Its protein is CASGWERTDTQYF. Full variable domain (missing parts from reference TRBV7-3 and TRBJ2-3): GAGVSQTPSNKVTEKGKYVELRCDPISGHTALYWYRQSLGQGPEFLIYFQGTGAADDSGLPNDRFFAVRPEGSVSTLKIQRTERGDSAVYLCASGWERTDTQYFGPGTRLTVL.

This clone was picked up a small number of times. The gene calls are TRBV19 and TRBJ1-2; TRBD1 is a possible D gene (5 bases). V lost 8 bases, J lost 4 bases, and 14 bases lay in between. There are 13 residues in the CDR3. From germline, CDR1 is LNHDA and CDR2 SQIVND (reference sequence). The CDR3 sequence: CASQDTSSYGYTF. In DNA form, the CDR3 reads TGTGCCAGTCAGGACACCTCTAGCTATGGCTACACCTTC.

The chain recombines TRBV4-3 with TRBJ1-4; possibly TRBD1 for D (5 bases). The V and J ends lost 4 bases and 8 bases respectively, with 11 bases between them. CDR1 and CDR2 (germline): LGHNA, YSLEER. The CDR3 is made up of 13 amino acids. Here the CDR3 DNA reads TGCGCCAGCAGCCTGGGGCCTGGGGAAAAACTGTTTTTT. Residues: CASSLGPGEKLFF.

This clone was counted once. V and J are TRBV18 and TRBJ1-1; D is possibly TRBD1 (5 bases). The germline CDR1 and CDR2 sequences are KGHSH and LQKENI. The CDR3 loop spans 14 amino acids. The V gene lost 2 bases and the J gene lost 5 bases, with 12 bases spanning the gap. CDR3: CASSPGRVGTEAFF. The CDR3 coding sequence is TGTGCCAGCTCACCAGGCAGGGTAGGGACTGAAGCTTTCTTT.

The V and J genes are TRBV7-2 and TRBJ2-7, with TRBD2 identical over 9 bases. The trim removed 5 bases at V and 0 bases at J, leaving 8 bases unmatched. Germline lookup yields CDR1 SGHTA and CDR2 FQGNSA. CDR3 size: 16 residues. As DNA, the CDR3 is TGTGCCAGCAGCCCACTAGCGGGTGGGAGCTCCTACGAGCAGTACTTC. Its translation is CASSPLAGGSSYEQYF.

J is TRBJ2-7 and V is TRBV27; possibly TRBD2 for D (5 bases). Looked up from germline, CDR1 is MNHEY and CDR2 is SMNVEV (reference sequence). The CDR3 loop spans 13 amino acids. V shed 2 bases and J shed 6 bases, with 11 bases lying between them. DNA of the CDR3: TGTGCCAGCAGTTTAACAGAGGCGGGCGAGCAGTACTTC. Translated, it gives CASSLTEAGEQYF.

The J gene is TRBJ2-2, the V gene TRBV19; D ambiguous. Germline CDR1 reads LNHDA; CDR2 reads SQIVND (reference sequence). The CDR3 is made up of 13 amino acids. V was cut by 4 bases and J by 3 bases, with 6 bases left in between. CDR3 nucleotide sequence: TGTGCCAGTAGTAACTTATACACCGGGGAGCTGTTTTTT. Translating it yields CASSNLYTGELFF.

This clone has only one observation. The CDR3: CASSSTSGSFYNEQFF. CDR3 coding DNA: TGTGCCAGCAGTTCAACTAGCGGGAGTTTTTACAATGAGCAGTTCTTC. The V call is TRBV28, the J call TRBJ2-1; 11 positions agree with TRBD2. The V gene end was trimmed by 4 bases and the J gene end by 4 bases; junction bases not matched to a gene: 6. The germline V gene encodes CDR1 MDHEN and CDR2 SYDVKM. The CDR3 loop spans 16 amino acids.

In DNA, the CDR3 is TGCGCCAGCAGCCCCGGAAGTGTGACAACCTACGAGCAGTACTTC. It specifies CASSPGSVTTYEQYF. J is TRBJ2-7 and V is TRBV5-1; D gene unclear. Germline V CDR1 and CDR2: SGHRS, YFSETQ. The germline V and J ends were trimmed by 4 bases and 2 bases, with 16 bases remaining between them. CDR3 length equals 15 residues. The full variable domain, completed using reference TRBV5-1 and TRBJ2-7, is KAGVTQTPRYLIKTRGQQVTLSCSPISGHRSVSWYQQTPGQGLQFLFEYFSETQRNKGNFPGRFSGRQFSNSRSEMNVSTLELGDSALYLCASSPGSVTTYEQYFGPGTRLTVT.

The chain links TRBV2 to TRBJ1-2, with D possibly matching TRBD1 (6 bases). The CDR3 spans 15 residues. Germline assignment: CDR1 SNHLY and CDR2 FYNNEI. V was trimmed by 2 bases and J by 2 bases, leaving 12 bases between them. This chain's CDR3 is CASSETQGSNYGYTF. The CDR3 nucleotides read TGTGCCAGCAGTGAAACACAGGGATCAAACTATGGCTACACCTTC.

In nucleotides, the CDR3 is TGTGCCATGGGGGCGGGGGAGAGCTCCTACGAGCAGTACTTC. Translated: CAMGAGESSYEQYF. The rearrangement links TRBV5-4 to TRBJ2-7, with D possibly matching TRBD2 (7 bases). Germline V gene sequence: CDR1 SGHNT, CDR2 YYREEE (reference sequence). V was pared by 9 bases and J by 0 bases, with 16 bases between. The CDR3 length is 14 residues.

This chain joins TRBV5-1 and TRBJ1-2; D unresolved. This CDR3 region has 15 residues. V was shortened by 0 bases and J by 2 bases, with 11 bases between the two germline ends. Germline V gives CDR1 SGHRS, CDR2 YFSETQ. The CDR3 here is CASSLVAGVNYGYTF. The DNA of the CDR3 is TGCGCCAGCAGCTTGGTCGCAGGCGTGAACTATGGCTACACCTTC.

The table lists this clone with a few counts. CDR3 in DNA: TGTGCCAGTAGTTATCGTCGGGACTACGAGCAGTACTTC. It codes for CASSYRRDYEQYF. V usage is TRBV19 and J usage is TRBJ2-7; TRBD2 is a possible D gene (5 bases). Trimming took off 5 bases at V and 3 bases at J, with 11 bases between the two ends. Germline-derived CDR1 and CDR2 are LNHDA and SQIVND (reference sequence). The CDR3 spans 13 residues.

The CDR3 DNA is TGCAGTGCTAGTACCGAGAATGAGCAGTTCTTC. It translates to CSASTENEQFF. The chain couples TRBV20-1 to TRBJ2-1; D uncertain. CDR3 length: 11 residues. Trimming shortened V by 3 bases and J by 7 bases, and 7 bases separated the two germline ends. Germline V gene data show CDR1 as DFQATT and CDR2 as SNEGSKA (reference sequence).